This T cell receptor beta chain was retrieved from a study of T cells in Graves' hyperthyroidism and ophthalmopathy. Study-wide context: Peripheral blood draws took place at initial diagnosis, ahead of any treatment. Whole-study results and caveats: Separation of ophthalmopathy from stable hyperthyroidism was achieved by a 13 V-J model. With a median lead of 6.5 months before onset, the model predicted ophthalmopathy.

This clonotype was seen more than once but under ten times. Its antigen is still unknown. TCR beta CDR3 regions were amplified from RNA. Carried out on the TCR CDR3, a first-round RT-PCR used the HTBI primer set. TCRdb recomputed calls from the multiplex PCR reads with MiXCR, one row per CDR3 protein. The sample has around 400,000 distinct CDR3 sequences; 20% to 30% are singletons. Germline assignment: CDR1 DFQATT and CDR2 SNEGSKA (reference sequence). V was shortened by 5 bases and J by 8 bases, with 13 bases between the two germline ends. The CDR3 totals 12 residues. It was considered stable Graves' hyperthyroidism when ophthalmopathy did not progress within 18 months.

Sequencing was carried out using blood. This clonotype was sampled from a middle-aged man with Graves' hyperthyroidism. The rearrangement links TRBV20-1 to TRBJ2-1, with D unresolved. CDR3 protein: CSAGRWVHEQFF. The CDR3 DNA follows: TGCAGTGCTGGGCGCTGGGTCCATGAGCAGTTCTTC.